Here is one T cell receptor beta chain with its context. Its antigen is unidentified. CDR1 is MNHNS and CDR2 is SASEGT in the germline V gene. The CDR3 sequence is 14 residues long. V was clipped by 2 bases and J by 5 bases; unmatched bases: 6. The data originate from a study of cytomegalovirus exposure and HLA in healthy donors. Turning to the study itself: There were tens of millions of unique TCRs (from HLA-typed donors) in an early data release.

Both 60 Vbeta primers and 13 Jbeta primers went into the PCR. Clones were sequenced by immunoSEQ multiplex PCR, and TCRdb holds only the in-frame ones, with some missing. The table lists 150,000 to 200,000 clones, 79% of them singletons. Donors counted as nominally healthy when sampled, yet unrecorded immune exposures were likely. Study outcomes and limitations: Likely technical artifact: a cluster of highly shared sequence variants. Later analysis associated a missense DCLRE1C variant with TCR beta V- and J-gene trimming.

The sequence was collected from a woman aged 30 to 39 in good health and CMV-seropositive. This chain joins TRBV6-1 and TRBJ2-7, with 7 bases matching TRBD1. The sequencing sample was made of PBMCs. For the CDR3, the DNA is TGTGCCAGCAGTGAAATAAGGACAGGAGACGAGCAGTACTTC. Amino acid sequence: CASSEIRTGDEQYF.